This is a list of T cell receptor beta chains from one sample in a study of blood T cell repertoires in COVID-19. Method: immunoSEQ multiplex PCR; TCRdb's copy keeps in-frame clones and lacks some. The sample has some 340,000 clones; about 83% are singletons. The sample comprised peripheral blood. Receptors were obtained from a man under 40 with active or convalescent COVID-19. Each CDR3 is given with its conserved first and last residue. D genes are given only for firm matches. A row's size may be missing; if present it is once, few, many or a size class.

CASSSMGHNNSPLHF	TGTGCCAGTAGTTCAATGGGACATAATAATTCACCCCTCCACTTT	.	TRBV19	.	TRBJ1-6	15
CASSEQGIVSGNTIYF	TGTGCCAGCAGTGAACAGGGAATCGTCTCTGGAAACACCATATATTTT	.	TRBV2	.	TRBJ1-3	16
CASSLKLGDQPQHF	TGTGCCAGCTCACTTAAATTGGGAGATCAGCCCCAGCATTTT	.	TRBV18	.	TRBJ1-5	14
CASGPRAGSYEQYF	TGTGCCAGCGGCCCCAGGGCCGGCTCCTACGAGCAGTACTTC	.	TRBV9	.	TRBJ2-7	14
CAWSPRRVTEAFF	TGTGCCTGGAGCCCCCGCCGGGTCACTGAAGCTTTCTTT	once	TRBV30	.	TRBJ1-1	13
CASSVGLNQPQHF	TGTGCCAGCAGCGTAGGTCTTAATCAGCCCCAGCATTTT	.	TRBV9	.	TRBJ1-5	13
CASSGVGLRGYTF	TGTGCCAGCAGCGGGGTGGGCCTCCGGGGCTACACCTTC	.	TRBV9	.	TRBJ1-2	13
CASSERGHDYGYTF	TGCGCCAGCAGTGAAAGGGGGCACGACTATGGCTACACCTTC	few	TRBV10-1	TRBD1	TRBJ1-2	14
CAWSPGQLNTEAFF	TGTGCCTGGAGCCCGGGACAGCTGAACACTGAAGCTTTCTTT	.	TRBV30	TRBD1	TRBJ1-1	14
CASRPRTGGNSPLHF	TGTGCCAGCAGACCTCGGACAGGGGGCAATTCACCCCTCCACTTT	.	TRBV6-5	TRBD1	TRBJ1-6	15
CASSGSNYGYTF	TGTGCCAGCTCAGGCAGTAACTATGGCTACACCTTC	.	TRBV11-3	.	TRBJ1-2	12
CASSLDRATTDTQYF	TGTGCCAGCAGCTTAGACAGGGCCACCACAGATACGCAGTATTTT	.	TRBV7-8	.	TRBJ2-3	15
CAISAPQGREYGYTF	TGTGCCATCAGTGCACCACAGGGAAGAGAGTATGGCTACACCTTC	.	TRBV10-3	.	TRBJ1-2	15
CASSRWGQGNGNTIYF	TGTGCCAGCAGCAGATGGGGACAGGGGAACGGAAACACCATATATTTT	.	TRBV7-2	TRBD1	TRBJ1-3	16
CASSLIERGQQFF	TGTGCCAGCAGCTTAATCGAGCGGGGGCAGCAGTTCTTC	few	TRBV7-2	TRBD2	TRBJ2-1	13
CASSPPGGANEKLFF	TGTGCCAGCAGCCCACCCGGAGGGGCGAATGAAAAACTGTTTTTT	.	TRBV11-3	.	TRBJ1-4	15
CASSTHRGHMYEQYF	TGTGCCAGCAGCACCCACAGGGGGCATATGTACGAGCAGTACTTC	.	TRBV7-2	TRBD1	TRBJ2-7	15
CASRPTSGGFITPILAKNIQYF	TGTGCCAGCAGGCCGACTAGCGGAGGATTTATTACCCCGATCCTAGCCAAAAACATTCAGTACTTC	.	TRBV28	TRBD2	TRBJ2-4	22
CSVLQGLRGNEQFF	TGCAGCGTCCTTCAGGGACTTAGGGGCAATGAGCAGTTCTTC	.	TRBV29-1	.	TRBJ2-1	14
CASSEYVNTEAFF	TGTGCCAGCAGTGAATACGTGAACACTGAAGCTTTCTTT	.	TRBV25-1	.	TRBJ1-1	13
CASSRWTSGGGVGETQYF	TGCGCCAGCAGCCGATGGACTAGCGGGGGAGGGGTTGGAGAGACCCAGTACTTC	.	TRBV4-3	TRBD2	TRBJ2-5	18
CASSLEQGNQPQHF	TGTGCCAGCAGCTTAGAGCAGGGCAATCAGCCCCAGCATTTT	.	TRBV11-2	.	TRBJ1-5	14
CASSPSQGSTEAFF	TGTGCCAGCAGCCCCTCACAGGGTAGCACTGAAGCTTTCTTT	.	TRBV3-1/TRBV3-2	.	TRBJ1-1	14
CASRTGHGAAGGAFF	TGTGCCAGCAGAACGGGCCATGGCGCCGCGGGGGGGGCTTTCTTT	.	TRBV7-2	.	TRBJ1-1	15
CASRFNSGNTIYF	TGTGCCAGCAGGTTCAATTCTGGAAACACCATATATTTT	.	TRBV27	.	TRBJ1-3	13
CAWSAQVMNTEAFF	TGTGCCTGGTCCGCCCAGGTCATGAACACTGAAGCTTTCTTT	once	TRBV30	.	TRBJ1-1	14
CASSLGREGYEQYF	TGTGCCAGCAGCTTAGGCCGTGAGGGCTACGAGCAGTACTTC	.	TRBV13	.	TRBJ2-7	14
CASSQGLAGRYNEQFF	TGTGCCAGCAGCCAAGGCCTAGCGGGGAGATACAATGAGCAGTTCTTC	once	TRBV3-1/TRBV3-2	TRBD2	TRBJ2-1	16
CASSLGSGTNYGYTF	TGTGCCAGCAGCTTGGGGTCAGGTACTAACTATGGCTACACCTTC	.	TRBV5-5	.	TRBJ1-2	15
CASSLPRQGSRQPQHF	TGTGCCAGCAGCTTACCTCGACAGGGGAGTCGTCAGCCCCAGCATTTT	few	TRBV5-6	TRBD1	TRBJ1-5	16
CASSSGDITDTQYF	TGTGCCAGCAGCTCGGGAGACATCACAGATACGCAGTATTTT	.	TRBV7-3	.	TRBJ2-3	14
CASSPPQGGYNEQFF	TGTGCCAGCAGTCCCCCCCAGGGGGGCTACAATGAGCAGTTCTTC	.	TRBV6-5	.	TRBJ2-1	15
CASSSLIAGVTDTQYF	TGTGCCAGCAGTTCCCTCATAGCGGGAGTCACAGATACGCAGTATTTT	once	TRBV27	TRBD2	TRBJ2-3	16
CASSSRTGLYEKLFF	TGTGCCAGCAGCTCCCGGACAGGGTTGTATGAAAAACTGTTTTTT	.	TRBV11-1	TRBD1	TRBJ1-4	15
CATDAHNRGYEQYF	TGTGCCACCGATGCCCACAACAGGGGCTACGAGCAGTACTTC	few	TRBV24-1	TRBD1	TRBJ2-7	14
CAWSLAWRGNNIQYF	TGTGCCTGGAGTCTGGCCTGGCGGGGGAATAACATTCAGTACTTC	once	TRBV30	TRBD2	TRBJ2-4	15
CSVGDTTNTGELFF	TGCAGCGTGGGGGACACAACGAACACCGGGGAGCTGTTTTTT	.	TRBV29-1	.	TRBJ2-2	14
CASSDQGAQETQYF	TGTGCCAGCAGTGATCAGGGGGCCCAAGAGACCCAGTACTTC	.	TRBV25-1	TRBD1	TRBJ2-5	14
CASSPPGPGGVEQYF	TGTGCCAGCAGTCCGCCGGGACCCGGCGGGGTTGAGCAGTACTTC	.	TRBV6-2/TRBV6-3	.	TRBJ2-7	15
CASSSFREGNYGYTF	TGTGCCAGCAGTTCCTTCAGGGAGGGAAACTATGGCTACACCTTC	.	TRBV27	.	TRBJ1-2	15
CAISETTRQGDTIYF	TGTGCCATCAGTGAGACTACCAGACAGGGGGACACCATATATTTT	.	TRBV10-3	TRBD1	TRBJ1-3	15
CASSLAPGGANTGELFF	TGTGCCAGCAGCTTGGCCCCAGGGGGAGCGAACACCGGGGAGCTGTTTTTT	.	TRBV5-7	TRBD1	TRBJ2-2	17
CASSPSGGGAHNEQFF	TGTGCCAGTAGCCCGTCGGGCGGGGGAGCCCACAATGAGCAGTTCTTC	.	TRBV19	TRBD2	TRBJ2-1	16
CASSLGRAGYGYTF	TGTGCCAGCAGCTTAGGTCGTGCGGGGTATGGCTACACCTTC	.	TRBV7-2	.	TRBJ1-2	14
CASSKGGTSSYEQYF	TGTGCCAGCAGCAAAGGCGGGACTTCCTCCTACGAGCAGTACTTC	once	TRBV5-5	.	TRBJ2-7	15
CASRSVQGVGTDTQYF	TGTGCCAGCAGGTCTGTGCAGGGGGTAGGCACAGATACGCAGTATTTT	.	TRBV7-8	TRBD1	TRBJ2-3	16
CASSIQAGGTHTQYF	TGTGCCAGTAGTATCCAAGCGGGAGGGACGCATACGCAGTATTTT	.	TRBV19	TRBD2	TRBJ2-3	15
CASSQLYEQYF	TGTGCCAGCAGCCAACTCTACGAGCAGTACTTC	once	TRBV7-2	.	TRBJ2-7	11
CASSPPGDTQYF	TGTGCCAGTAGTCCCCCGGGAGATACGCAGTATTTT	.	TRBV19	.	TRBJ2-3	12
CASSLSGRGGLYIQYF	TGTGCCAGCAGTTTATCCGGCAGGGGCGGGTTGTACATTCAGTACTTC	.	TRBV27	.	TRBJ2-4	16
CASSLDPGQSNTGELFF	TGTGCCAGCAGCTTAGATCCGGGACAGTCGAACACCGGGGAGCTGTTTTTT	.	TRBV7-3	TRBD1	TRBJ2-2	17